The 15 T cell receptor beta chains below come from one sample, sequenced in a study of OX40 agonist ivuxolimab in advanced cancers. Only in-frame clones appear in the TCRdb table, and some are missing; sequencing was by immunoSEQ multiplex PCR. The data show some 65,000 clones, with around 86% seen just once and approximately 0.4% held by the top ten. The sequencing here drew on CD4+ or CD8+ T cells sorted from blood, taken in a trial of the OX40 agonist ivuxolimab. The receptors originated from an adult with an advanced solid tumor such as melanoma, head and neck, liver or kidney cancer.

The gene calls are TRBV30 and TRBJ1-3, with D maybe TRBD1 (5 bases). V lost 1 base and J 4 bases, leaving 11 bases between the germline ends. This CDR3 has 14 residues. Germline values: CDR1 GTSNPN, CDR2 SVGIG (reference sequence). CDR3 region: CAWSDSGHGNTIYF. CDR3 in DNA: TGTGCCTGGAGTGACTCGGGGCACGGAAACACCATATATTTT.

This chain connects TRBV7-9 to TRBJ1-3, with D possibly TRBD1 on 6 matching bases. V was clipped by 2 bases and J by 0 bases, with 8 bases between them. In germline, CDR1 is SEHNR, CDR2 FQNEAQ (reference sequence). The CDR3 totals 15 residues. CDR3 region: CASSLRGFSGNTIYF. CDR3 bases: TGTGCCAGCAGCTTAAGGGGGTTCTCTGGAAACACCATATATTTT.

V is TRBV27 and J is TRBJ2-6; D not resolved. With 2 bases removed from V and 2 bases from J, the gap between germline ends came to 16 bases. CDR1 and CDR2 from the germline V gene are MNHEY and SMNVEV (reference sequence). CDR3 size: 18 residues. Here the CDR3 reads CASSLVGGVGAGANVLTF. DNA of the CDR3: TGTGCCAGCAGTTTAGTGGGCGGCGTTGGGGCTGGGGCCAACGTCCTGACTTTC.

The chain couples TRBV12-5 to TRBJ2-1; D tentatively fits TRBD1 or TRBD2 (5 bases each). V lost 6 bases to trimming and J lost 9 bases, with 15 bases between them. Germline CDR1 reads LGHNT; CDR2 reads FRNRAP. This CDR3 comprises 13 residues. CDR3 in DNA: TGTGCTAGTGGCGGGGCCTGGACCGCTGAGCAGTTCTTC. It encodes CASGGAWTAEQFF.

The V call is TRBV15, the J call TRBJ1-6; no definite D call. This CDR3 contains 15 residues. Trimming pared 0 bases from V and 7 bases from J, leaving 10 bases between. CDR1 is LNHNV, CDR2 YYDKDF, per germline (reference sequence). CDR3 sequence reads: CATSRDPRVNSPLHF. The CDR3 nucleotides read TGTGCCACCAGCAGAGATCCCCGGGTGAATTCACCCCTCCACTTT.

The gene calls are TRBV9 and TRBJ2-7, with D possibly TRBD2 on 6 matching bases. Trimming removed 4 bases from V and 5 bases from J, with 22 bases in between. CDR1 and CDR2 from the germline V gene are SGDLS and YYNGEE. The CDR3 sequence is 16 residues long. The CDR3 region has the DNA TGTGCCAGCAGCCCATCGAGACTAGGGGAAGGGCACGAGCAGTACTTC. It codes for CASSPSRLGEGHEQYF.

The chain links TRBV5-1 to TRBJ1-6; D unclear. Trimming cost V 0 bases and J 10 bases, with 11 bases left between them. Germline CDR1 reads SGHRS; CDR2 reads YFSETQ. CDR3 length equals 14 residues. CDR3 nucleotides: TGCGCCAGCAGCTTGGGTAGCGGGGAGTCACCCCTCCACTTT. This encodes CASSLGSGESPLHF.

V is TRBV11-1 and J is TRBJ1-4, with 8 bases fitting TRBD1. V gave up 6 bases and J gave up 8 bases; unmatched junction bases: 8. The CDR3 runs to 14 residues. Per the germline V gene, CDR1 is SGHAT and CDR2 is FQDESV (reference sequence). CDR3 in amino acids: CASSTGGLTEKLFF. Here the CDR3 DNA reads TGTGCCAGCAGTACAGGGGGTCTCACCGAAAAACTGTTTTTT.

This chain connects TRBV7-2 to TRBJ2-3; perhaps TRBD2 as D (5 bases). CDR1 is SGHTA and CDR2 is FQGNSA in the germline V gene. This CDR3 spans 11 amino acids. V gave up 6 bases and J gave up 8 bases, with 9 bases separating them. In nucleotides, the CDR3 is TGTGCCAGCAGTCAAAGCGGTACGCAGTATTTT. Protein: CASSQSGTQYF.

This chain connects TRBV27 to TRBJ2-1; 14 nucleotides match TRBD2. CDR1 is MNHEY and CDR2 is SMNVEV in the germline V gene (reference sequence). V gave up 5 bases and J gave up 9 bases; unmatched junction bases: 9. The CDR3 covers 16 residues. The CDR3 protein is CASSPWTSGGPGEQFF. The CDR3 DNA follows: TGTGCCAGCAGTCCCTGGACTAGCGGGGGGCCCGGTGAGCAGTTCTTC.

This clone has only one observation. The chain recombines TRBV6-5 with TRBJ2-7; 9 bases match TRBD1. Germline V lookup: CDR1 MNHEY, CDR2 SVGAGI. V shed 8 bases, J shed 2 bases, and the junction held 7 bases outside the gene matches. The CDR3 is made up of 14 amino acids. CDR3 region: CASCPGTGTYEQYF. CDR3 DNA sequence: TGTGCCAGCTGCCCCGGGACAGGGACCTACGAGCAGTACTTC.

The chain carries TRBV6-1 and TRBJ2-3; D perhaps matches TRBD1 (6 bases). V was cut by 2 bases and J by 13 bases, with 16 bases left in between. This CDR3 comprises 13 residues. From germline, CDR1 is MNHNS and CDR2 SASEGT. CDR3: CASSESAADRKYF. In DNA form, the CDR3 reads TGTGCCAGCAGTGAAAGCGCGGCAGACAGGAAGTATTTT.

The chain carries TRBV15 and TRBJ1-4; 7 positions agree with TRBD1. The V gene's germline CDR1 is LNHNV and CDR2 YYDKDF (reference sequence). V lost 0 bases and J lost 7; bases outside the gene matches: 2. The CDR3 has 14 amino acids. CDR3 sequence: CATSRDRGAEKLFF. The CDR3 nucleotides are TGTGCCACCAGCAGAGACAGGGGGGCTGAAAAACTGTTTTTT.

The chain uses TRBV18 and TRBJ2-1; D is ambiguous. Trimming shortened V by 4 bases and J by 0 bases, and 7 bases separated the two germline ends. CDR1 is KGHSH, CDR2 LQKENI, per germline. The CDR3 extends over 14 amino acids. The CDR3 protein is CASSRQISYNEQFF. CDR3 DNA: TGTGCCAGCTCACGTCAGATCTCCTACAATGAGCAGTTCTTC.

The chain links TRBV5-5 to TRBJ1-6, with TRBD1 matching 8 bases. This CDR3 comprises 16 residues. Germline V gene lookup returns CDR1 SGHKS and CDR2 YYEKEE (reference sequence). V dropped 0 bases and J dropped 7; count of bases not matched to a gene: 6. This CDR3 reads CASSLGTGNPNSPLHF. The CDR3 nucleotides are TGTGCCAGCAGCTTGGGGACAGGGAACCCAAATTCACCCCTCCACTTT.